This T cell receptor beta chain was recorded in a study of cytomegalovirus exposure and HLA in healthy donors. PCR used 60 Vbeta primers and 13 Jbeta primers. This table comes from immunoSEQ multiplex PCR, and its TCRdb copy is limited to in-frame clones, with some not included. The sample contains around 130,000 clones, around 85% of which appear only once. Germline-derived CDR1 and CDR2 are SGHVS and FNYEAQ. The CDR3 consists of 15 residues. J was trimmed by 3 bases and V by 4 bases; bases with no gene match: 8. The chain carries TRBV7-6 and TRBJ2-7; 8 bases match TRBD2. This TCR came from a woman aged 30 to 39 in good health and CMV-seropositive. The sample taken for sequencing was PBMCs. The CDR3 DNA reads TGTGCCAGCAGCTCCAGCCCCGCGGGAGGCTACGAGCAGTACTTC. Its translation is CASSSSPAGGYEQYF.